This T cell receptor (beta chain) was identified in a study of cytomegalovirus exposure and HLA in healthy donors. This CDR3 is 15 amino acids long. Germline V gives CDR1 SGHNT, CDR2 YENEEA. Deletions cut 1 base from V and 3 bases from J, with 12 bases between. The PCR contained 60 Vbeta and 13 Jbeta primers. The method was immunoSEQ multiplex PCR; TCRdb's version includes in-frame clones alone and lacks a portion of them. The sample has fewer than 140,000 clones, over 70% seen once. The clonotype comes from a female donor in good health and CMV-seronegative. The chain has TRBV11-3 and TRBJ2-5, with D possibly matching TRBD1 (6 bases). The sample comprised PBMCs. CDR3 sequence (DNA): TGTGCCAGCAGCTTAGGTGGGGGCGCGGAAGAGACCCAGTACTTC. This encodes CASSLGGGAEETQYF.